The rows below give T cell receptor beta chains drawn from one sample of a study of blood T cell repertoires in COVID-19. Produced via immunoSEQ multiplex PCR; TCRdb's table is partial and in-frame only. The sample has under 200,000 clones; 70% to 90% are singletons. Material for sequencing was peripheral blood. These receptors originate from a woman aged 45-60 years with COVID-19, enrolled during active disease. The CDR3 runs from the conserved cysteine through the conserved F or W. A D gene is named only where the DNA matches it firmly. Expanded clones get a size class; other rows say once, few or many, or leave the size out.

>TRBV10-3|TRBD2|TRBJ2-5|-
CATSGTGPSGDQETQYF
TGTGCCACCTCGGGGACGGGTCCTAGCGGGGATCAAGAGACCCAGTACTTC
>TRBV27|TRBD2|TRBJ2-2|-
CASSFHSGGGGGTGELFF
TGTGCCAGCAGTTTTCACAGCGGGGGGGGCGGGGGCACCGGGGAGCTGTTTTTT
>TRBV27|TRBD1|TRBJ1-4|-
CASRPGGAGEKLFF
TGTGCCAGCAGGCCAGGGGGCGCTGGTGAAAAACTGTTTTTT
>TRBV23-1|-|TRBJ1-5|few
CASSTGVVGNQPQHF
TGCGCCAGCAGTACGGGGGTTGTAGGCAATCAGCCCCAGCATTTT
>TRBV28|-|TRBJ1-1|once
CASSGGTEAFF
TGTGCCAGCAGCGGGGGGACTGAAGCTTTCTTT
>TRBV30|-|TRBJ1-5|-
CAWSVQGNNQPQHF
TGTGCCTGGAGTGTTCAGGGGAACAATCAGCCCCAGCATTTT
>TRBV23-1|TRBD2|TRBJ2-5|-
CASICGGAGETQYF
TGCGCCAGCATTTGCGGGGGGGCAGGGGAGACCCAGTACTTC
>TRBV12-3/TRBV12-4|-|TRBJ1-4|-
CASKRDTEKLFF
TGTGCCAGCAAGAGGGACACCGAAAAACTGTTTTTT
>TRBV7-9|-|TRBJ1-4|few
CASSRSYIANEKLFF
TGTGCCAGCAGCCGCTCCTATATTGCTAATGAAAAACTGTTTTTT
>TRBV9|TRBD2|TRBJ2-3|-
CASSVGTSGVTDTQYF
TGTGCCAGCAGCGTGGGGACTAGCGGGGTTACAGATACGCAGTATTTT
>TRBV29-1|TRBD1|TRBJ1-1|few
CSVQGAPGTEAFF
TGCAGCGTCCAGGGGGCGCCGGGCACTGAAGCTTTCTTT
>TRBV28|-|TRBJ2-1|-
CASSPSSYEQFF
TGTGCCAGCAGCCCATCTAGTTATGAGCAGTTCTTC
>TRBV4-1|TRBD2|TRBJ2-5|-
CASSQGLAGGVETQYF
TGCGCCAGCAGCCAGGGACTAGCGGGGGGTGTAGAGACCCAGTACTTC
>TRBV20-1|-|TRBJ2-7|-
CSTLLAREQYF
TGCAGTACTTTATTAGCGAGGGAGCAGTACTTC
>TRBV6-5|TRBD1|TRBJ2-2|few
CASRDTDRAGELFF
TGTGCCAGCAGGGATACAGACAGGGCCGGGGAGCTGTTTTTT
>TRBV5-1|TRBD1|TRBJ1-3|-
CASSSTGASGNTIYF
TGCGCCAGCAGCAGTACAGGGGCCTCTGGAAACACCATATATTTT
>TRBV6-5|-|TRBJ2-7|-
CASTEGVYEQYF
TGTGCCAGCACCGAAGGGGTCTACGAGCAGTACTTC
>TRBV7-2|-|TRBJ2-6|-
CASSLAFPGSGANVLTF
TGTGCCAGCAGCTTAGCGTTTCCAGGCTCTGGGGCCAACGTCCTGACTTTC
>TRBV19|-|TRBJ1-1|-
CASSPGQQVEAFF
TGTGCCAGTAGTCCGGGCCAACAGGTTGAAGCTTTCTTT
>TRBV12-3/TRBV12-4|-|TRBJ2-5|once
CASRQSETQYF
TGTGCCAGCAGGCAGTCGGAGACCCAGTACTTC
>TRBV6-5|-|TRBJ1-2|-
CASSYTSGFGGYGYTF
TGTGCCAGCAGTTACACATCAGGGTTTGGTGGCTATGGCTACACCTTC
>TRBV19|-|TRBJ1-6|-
CASRGSGNNSPLHF
TGTGCCAGTAGAGGTTCGGGAAATAATTCACCCCTCCACTTT
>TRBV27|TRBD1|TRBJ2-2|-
CASSLGTANTGELFF
TGTGCCAGCAGTTTGGGGACAGCGAACACCGGGGAGCTGTTTTTT
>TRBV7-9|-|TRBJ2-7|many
CASSPTSYEQYF
TGTGCCAGCAGTCCAACTTCCTACGAGCAGTACTTC
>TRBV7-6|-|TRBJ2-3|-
CASSLAHRITSTDTQYF
TGTGCCAGCAGCTTAGCGCACAGAATTACTAGCACAGATACGCAGTATTTT
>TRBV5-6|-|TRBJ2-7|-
CASSLGGDEQYF
TGTGCCAGCAGCTTGGGCGGAGACGAGCAGTACTTC
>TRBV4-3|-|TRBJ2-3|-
CASSQDISGASAFWSTQYF
TGCGCCAGCAGCCAAGATATCAGTGGGGCTAGCGCCTTTTGGAGTACGCAGTATTTT
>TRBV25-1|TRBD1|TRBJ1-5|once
CASSPGTGHSNQPQHF
TGTGCCAGCAGTCCCGGGACAGGCCATAGCAATCAGCCCCAGCATTTT
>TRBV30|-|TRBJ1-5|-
CAWSVQGSNQPQHF
TGTGCCTGGAGTGTCCAGGGAAGCAATCAGCCCCAGCATTTT
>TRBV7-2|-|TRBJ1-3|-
CASSLAGGSGNTIYF
TGTGCCAGCAGCTTAGCCGGAGGCTCTGGAAACACCATATATTTT
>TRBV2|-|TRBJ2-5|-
CASSEWDRGTSAYQETQYF
TGTGCCAGCAGTGAGTGGGACAGGGGGACTAGCGCGTACCAAGAGACCCAGTACTTC
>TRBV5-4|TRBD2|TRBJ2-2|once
CASRAGTSGGAGELFF
TGTGCCAGCAGGGCCGGGACTAGCGGGGGGGCCGGGGAGCTGTTTTTT
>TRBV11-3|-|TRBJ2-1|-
CASSLATEPSYNEQFF
TGTGCCAGCAGCTTAGCGACAGAACCTTCCTACAATGAGCAGTTCTTC
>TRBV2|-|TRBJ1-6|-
CASSLGAPSDSPLHF
TGTGCCAGCAGTTTGGGGGCCCCCTCTGATTCACCCCTCCACTTT
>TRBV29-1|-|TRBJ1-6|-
CSVESELNSPLHF
TGCAGCGTTGAATCGGAGCTGAATTCACCCCTCCACTTT
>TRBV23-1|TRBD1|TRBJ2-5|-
CASSHPDRGRPMAETQYF
TGCGCCAGCAGTCACCCGGACAGGGGACGTCCTATGGCGGAGACCCAGTACTTC
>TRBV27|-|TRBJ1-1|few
CASSPLTEMNTEAFF
TGTGCCAGCAGCCCTCTGACAGAGATGAACACTGAAGCTTTCTTT
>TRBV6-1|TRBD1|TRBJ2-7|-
CASSDPDRGYEQYF
TGTGCCAGCAGTGACCCGGACAGGGGCTACGAGCAGTACTTC
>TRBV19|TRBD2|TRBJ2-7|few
CASSIVGAGIYEQYF
TGTGCCAGTAGTATAGTGGGAGCGGGGATCTACGAGCAGTACTTC
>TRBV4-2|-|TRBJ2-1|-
CASSQDPIIQKSSYNEQFF
TGTGCCAGCAGCCAAGATCCCATTATCCAGAAAAGCTCCTACAATGAGCAGTTCTTC
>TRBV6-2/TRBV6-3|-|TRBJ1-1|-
CASSYGPGGRTEAFF
TGTGCCAGCAGTTACGGGCCGGGAGGGCGGACTGAAGCTTTCTTT
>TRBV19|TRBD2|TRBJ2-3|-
CASSPLAGGTSTDTQYF
TGTGCCAGTAGTCCACTAGCGGGGGGGACTAGCACAGATACGCAGTATTTT
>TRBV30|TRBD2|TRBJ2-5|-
CAWGTSSETQYF
TGTGCCTGGGGGACTAGCAGTGAGACCCAGTACTTC
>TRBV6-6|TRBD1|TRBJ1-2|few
CASSINQGALGGYTF
TGTGCCAGCAGTATTAATCAGGGGGCCCTTGGTGGCTACACCTTC
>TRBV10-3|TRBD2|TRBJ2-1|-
CATNPAGMYEQFF
TGTGCCACCAACCCAGCGGGGATGTATGAGCAGTTCTTC
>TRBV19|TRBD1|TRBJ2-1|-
CASSAHQGASGNEQFF
TGTGCCAGTAGTGCCCATCAGGGGGCATCCGGGAATGAGCAGTTCTTC
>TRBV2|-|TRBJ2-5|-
CASSDLLRGQETQYF
TGTGCCAGCAGTGATTTGTTGCGGGGACAAGAGACCCAGTACTTC
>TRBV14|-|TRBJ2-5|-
CASSQEGATTPGETQYF
TGTGCCAGCAGCCAAGAGGGCGCGACAACCCCTGGAGAGACCCAGTACTTC
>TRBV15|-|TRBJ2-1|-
CATSRPTARLNEQFF
TGTGCCACCAGCAGACCGACAGCGCGGCTGAATGAGCAGTTCTTC